This entry describes one TCR beta chain. This clonotype was observed a few times. Its antigen has not been determined. No much larger clone is present one base from it, and per-base qualities are unavailable. This entry is derived from a study of spatial heterogeneity in lung cancer (dated by TCRdb to between 2019 and 2020). The study in broad terms: Beta-chain transcripts were consistently detected in greater numbers than alpha-chain transcripts, which likely reflected higher beta-chain transcript abundance. In non-small cell lung cancer, the study made a quantitative comparison of TCR alpha and beta repertoires among multiple tumor regions, matched nontumor lung and blood. Both alpha and beta chains were TCR-sequenced in fewer than 250 tumor regions, 64 matched nontumor lung samples and roughly 50 PBMC samples obtained at surgery. In the raw uncorrected reads, each unique combination of TCR and UMI appeared more than ten times on average. Nonsynonymous mutation counts, determined by whole-exome sequencing of tumor tissue, were related to features of the TCR repertoire.

What the study reported, not specific to this receptor: Ubiquitous expanded tumor TCRs were detected in blood more often at tumor resection than at routine follow-up. Additional single-cell paired TCR alpha and beta sequencing was considered necessary to confirm, at a functional level, the hypothesis that regional TCRs recognize regional mutations.

The CDR3, cysteine through phenylalanine, is 20 amino acids long. Here the CDR3 DNA is all that survives: 60 bases in frame from base 1. The germline V end is reduced by 5 bases and the J end by 3 bases; junction bases left unmatched: 21. CDR1 and CDR2 were assigned from the germline V gene as SGHVS and FNYEAQ. Libraries were made using 5' RACE. Sequencing instrument: NextSeq 500. In the TCR library protocol, a unique molecular identifier was attached to each TCR cDNA molecule so that PCR and sequencing errors could be corrected. Per the source publication's procedure: TCR identification, UMI-based error correction and CDR3 extraction were performed with Decombinator tools. TCRs above a frequency of 2 per 1,000, corresponding to the top 1% of the tumor frequency distribution, were defined as expanded. Renyi diversity was computed with the R vegan package after each repertoire had been subsampled 100 times to 5,000 TCRs. CDR3 similarity networks were built from amino acid triplet string-kernel similarity, connecting CDR3s with pairwise similarity above 0.82. TCRdb took the public reads, trimmed them with fastp at Q25, ran MiXCR for clone calling and kept in-frame beta chains. Each entry is one CDR3 protein sequence, shown with its most common DNA and genes. TCRdb assigned the V and J calls; the authors' analysis was not used. For this sample there are tens of thousands of distinct CDR3 sequences; more than 15% appear just once. Of the sample, 6.2% is held by the ten largest clones.

Read against the paper, the sample's time point label means: sample taken at primary tumor resection. Without any cell sorting, TCR sequencing was performed on whole RNA extracted either from tumor and nontumor lung tissue or from cryopreserved PBMC samples. Samples were obtained from 70 to 85 patients with early-stage, untreated non-small cell lung cancer from the lung TRACERx cohort. Only patients for whom sufficient RNA was available from at least two tumor regions were selected for TCR sequencing. Sample: PBMCs, taken at surgery. The V and J genes are TRBV7-6 and TRBJ1-2; 10 central nucleotides agree with TRBD1. This TCR derives from a male donor with early-stage non-small cell lung cancer. The CDR3 has the sequence CASSHHRSGRDRGPYYGYTF. The bases are TGTGCCAGCAGCCATCATCGATCGGGACGGGACAGGGGACCGTACTATGGCTACACCTTC.